This TCR beta chain stems from a study of blood T cell repertoires in COVID-19. Background on the study: From T cells, B-cell-depleted T cells, or PBMCs came the material, which was cDNA or gDNA.

The CDR3 sequence is 17 residues long. V lost 5 bases to trimming and J lost 7 bases; unmatched junction nucleotides: 18. CDR1 and CDR2 (germline): SGHDN, FVKESK. Participant age was roughly 18 to 90 years, and participants resided in roughly 25 US areas. The authors' processing: How many nucleated cells were present was estimated from reference gene primer amplification. Sequencing was performed with immunoSEQ multiplex PCR; in TCRdb, only in-frame clones are kept and a portion is missing. D and trimming were read from the DNA, whereas the V and J calls and clone size are those reported in that table. This sample has around 400,000 clones, with about 88% found just once.

The sequenced sample consisted of PBMCs or T cells enriched from blood (not recorded which). The chain employs TRBV14 and TRBJ2-7; 9 bases agree with TRBD2. The source of this sequence is a woman aged 18-29 years who had been exposed to COVID-19. DNA of the CDR3: TGTGCCAGCAGCTTTCGCCCCCGGACTAGCGATACGAGGGAGCAGTACTTC. Its protein product is CASSFRPRTSDTREQYF. The full variable domain, with the rest looked up from reference TRBV14 and TRBJ2-7, is EAGVTQFPSHSVIEKGQTVTLRCDPISGHDNLYWYRRVMGKEIKFLLHFVKESKQDESGMPNNRFLAERTGGTYSTLKVQPAELEDSGVYFCASSFRPRTSDTREQYFGPGTRLTVT.